Below, one T cell receptor beta chain is given with its context. The antigen is not known. The sample comes from a study of cytomegalovirus exposure and HLA in healthy donors. General observations from the study: The study listed under 200 cytomegalovirus-associated TCR beta chains.

Researchers ran the PCR with 60 Vbeta and 13 Jbeta primers. Assay: immunoSEQ multiplex PCR; the TCRdb copy retains only in-frame clones and omits some. The repertoire holds approximately 200,000 clones, over 70% seen once, with around 1.9% in the top ten. The receptor comes from a young woman in good health and CMV-seropositive. What was sequenced was PBMCs.

The CDR3 region has the DNA TGTGCCTGGACCCTGCCCTGGGGGCGTACTGCACAGCTACACTATGGCTACACCTTC. Translating gives CAWTLPWGRTAQLHYGYTF. The V call is TRBV30, the J call TRBJ1-2, with D possibly TRBD1 on 6 matching bases. V was pared by 4 bases and J by 3 bases, with 30 bases between. The CDR3 covers 19 residues. Germline CDR1 GTSNPN, CDR2 SVGIG (reference sequence). The entire variable domain, with the rest obtained from reference TRBV30 and TRBJ1-2, is as follows: SQTIHQWPATLVQPVGSPLSLECTVEGTSNPNLYWYRQAAGRGLQLLFYSVGIGQISSEVPQNLSASRPQDRQFILSSKKLLLSDSGFYLCAWTLPWGRTAQLHYGYTFGSGTRLTVV.